This T cell receptor beta chain was captured in a study of cytomegalovirus exposure and HLA in healthy donors. Trimming removed 6 bases from V and 2 bases from J, with 12 bases in between. The CDR3 loop spans 14 amino acids. CDR1 and CDR2 (germline): MDHEN, SYDVKM. In the PCR, 60 Vbeta and 13 Jbeta primers were used. Profiled with immunoSEQ multiplex PCR; TCRdb holds only in-frame clones, not every one. This sample has roughly 120,000 clones, with 80% found just once. The specimen sequenced was PBMCs. V gene TRBV28 combines with J gene TRBJ2-3; D is possibly TRBD1 (6 bases). This clonotype was obtained from a female donor in good health and CMV-seropositive. The CDR3 spells CASSQQGATDTQYF. CDR3 DNA sequence: TGTGCCAGCAGCCAACAGGGTGCCACAGATACGCAGTATTTT.